The 27 T cell receptor beta chains presented below share a single source sample, sequenced in a study of blood T cells in healthy people across ages. The second PCR ran roughly 6 to 11 cycles with a sample-barcoded 5' primer and J-beta primers. TCRdb passed the 5' RACE reads through MiXCR, listing each CDR3 protein once. This sample has about 680,000 distinct CDR3 sequences, with around half found just once. Sequencing was carried out using blood. These TCRs come from a woman in her sixties or seventies in good health.

The gene calls are TRBV5-1 and TRBJ1-1; no firm D call. The CDR3 is 16 residues long. Germline V gives CDR1 SGHRS, CDR2 YFSETQ. V lost 0 bases and J 2 bases, leaving 14 bases between the germline ends. The CDR3 nucleotides are TGCGCCAGCAGCTTGGAAGTAATGGGAACTAACACTGAAGCTTTCTTT. Translated, it gives CASSLEVMGTNTEAFF.

This clonotype has more than one count but fewer than ten. The chain carries TRBV9 and TRBJ2-7, with TRBD1 as a possible D gene (6 bases). Germline CDR1 reads SGDLS; CDR2 reads YYNGEE. V shed 4 bases and J shed 3 bases, with 17 bases lying between them. The CDR3 length is 15 residues. The chain's CDR3 is CASSSQGTPDYEQYF. Here the CDR3 DNA reads TGTGCCAGCAGCTCTCAGGGGACGCCGGACTACGAGCAGTACTTC.

This chain connects TRBV20-1 to TRBJ1-2; D gene uncertain. The CDR3 runs 12 residues. The germline V gene encodes CDR1 DFQATT and CDR2 SNEGSKA (reference sequence). V lost 2 bases and J lost 0, with 4 bases in between. Written as DNA, the CDR3 is TGCAGTGCTAGACCAGCTAACTATGGCTACACCTTC. As protein: CSARPANYGYTF.

A note on this clonotype: A much bigger clone sits one base away, suggesting this may be a read error. The V and J genes are TRBV6-2 or TRBV6-3 and TRBJ2-5, with a tentative D call TRBD2 (6 bases). CDR1 is MNHEY and CDR2 is SVGEGT in the germline V gene. The CDR3 loop spans 15 amino acids. The CDR3 reads CASSYSASDQEAQYF. CDR3 in DNA: TGTGCCAGCAGTTACAGCGCTAGCGACCAAGAGGCCCAGTACTTC.

In its sample, this clonotype was seen many times. This chain's CDR3 is CASSLGWASGSRNEQFF. CDR3 DNA: TGTGCCAGCAGCTTAGGGTGGGCTAGCGGGAGTAGGAATGAGCAGTTCTTC. The chain uses TRBV11-2 and TRBJ2-1, with TRBD2 matching over 10 bases. The CDR3 totals 17 residues. Germline V gives CDR1 SGHAT, CDR2 FQNNGV. Germline trimming cut 1 base from V and 7 bases from J; bases unmatched to any gene: 10.

The chain carries TRBV20-1 and TRBJ1-2, with D possibly being TRBD1 (5 bases). The CDR3 has 13 amino acids. V was pared by 4 bases and J by 6 bases, with 15 bases between. Germline CDR1 DFQATT, CDR2 SNEGSKA (reference sequence). CDR3 loop: CSANPWDEDGYTF. CDR3 DNA sequence: TGCAGTGCTAACCCCTGGGACGAGGATGGCTACACCTTC.

The count of this clonotype is one. The chain has TRBV12-3 or TRBV12-4 and TRBJ2-2, with 7 bases fitting TRBD2. CDR3 length: 15 residues. V was clipped by 6 bases and J by 7 bases; unmatched bases: 11. The CDR3 reads CASRRPVAGFGELFF. The CDR3 nucleotides are TGTGCCAGCAGACGTCCGGTAGCGGGTTTCGGGGAGCTGTTTTTT.

V is TRBV14 and J is TRBJ2-3; possible D gene TRBD2, 5 bases. The CDR3 contains 11 residues. V dropped 8 bases and J dropped 7 bases, with 10 bases sitting between them. Germline CDR1 reads SGHDN; CDR2 reads FVKESK. CDR3 nucleotide sequence: TGTGCCAGCGGGAGTTTATATACGCAGTATTTT. This translates into CASGSLYTQYF. Using reference TRBV14 and TRBJ2-3 for the parts outside the CDR3, the full variable domain is EAGVTQFPSHSVIEKGQTVTLRCDPISGHDNLYWYRRVMGKEIKFLLHFVKESKQDESGMPNNRFLAERTGGTYSTLKVQPAELEDSGVYFCASGSLYTQYFGPGTRLTVL.

This clonotype showed up just a few times. This chain uses TRBV7-3 with TRBJ2-5; D not resolved. V shed 1 base and J shed 0 bases, with 3 bases lying between them. There are 13 residues in the CDR3. The V gene's germline CDR1 is SGHTA and CDR2 FQGTGA. The chain's CDR3 is CASSLNNQETQYF. Here the CDR3 DNA reads TGTGCCAGCAGCTTAAATAACCAAGAGACCCAGTACTTC.

The table lists this clonotype with a few counts. The gene calls are TRBV20-1 and TRBJ2-7; 11 bases align to TRBD2. The CDR3 has 16 amino acids. Unmatched junction bases numbered 9, after V lost 5 bases and J lost 0 bases. Germline assignment: CDR1 DFQATT and CDR2 SNEGSKA (reference sequence). CDR3 sequence: CSAGLAGLQSSYEQYF. The CDR3 DNA reads as TGCAGTGCTGGACTAGCGGGTCTCCAAAGCTCCTACGAGCAGTACTTC.

The V gene is TRBV5-1, the J gene TRBJ2-1; a possible D gene is TRBD2 (6 bases). V shed 0 bases and J shed 4 bases, with 20 bases lying between them. The CDR3 is made up of 18 amino acids. The germline V gene has CDR1 SGHRS and CDR2 YFSETQ. CDR3 in amino acids: CASSLDGGMALHYNEQFF. CDR3 coding DNA: TGCGCCAGCAGCTTGGATGGCGGGATGGCCCTTCATTACAATGAGCAGTTCTTC.

This clonotype was observed a handful of times. V is TRBV7-9 and J is TRBJ2-4; D gene ambiguous. This CDR3 is 15 amino acids long. Germline assignment: CDR1 SEHNR and CDR2 FQNEAQ (reference sequence). Trimming removed 5 bases at V and 4 bases at J, with 15 bases between. The chain's CDR3 is CASSPDTPGKNIQYF. The CDR3 coding sequence is TGTGCCAGCAGCCCTGACACCCCTGGAAAAAACATTCAGTACTTC.

Only a few counts were recorded for this clonotype. This chain links TRBV20-1 with TRBJ2-1; 14 positions agree with TRBD2. The V gene end was trimmed by 3 bases and the J gene end by 8 bases; junction bases not matched to a gene: 9. The CDR3 is made up of 16 amino acids. The germline CDR1 and CDR2 sequences are DFQATT and SNEGSKA (reference sequence). CDR3 amino acids: CSARTSGRAGVDEQFF. CDR3 DNA sequence: TGCAGTGCTAGGACTAGCGGGAGGGCCGGTGTTGATGAGCAGTTCTTC.

This clonotype was seen ten or more times. The CDR3 is CASSEAYEQYF. The CDR3 DNA sequence: TGTGCCAGCAGTGAGGCCTACGAGCAGTACTTC. The chain recombines TRBV2 with TRBJ2-7, with D unclear. Per germline, CDR1 SNHLY and CDR2 FYNNEI. V was cut by 3 bases and J by 2 bases, with 2 bases left in between. This CDR3 comprises 11 residues.

The J gene is TRBJ2-1, the V gene TRBV10-3; D not resolved. Germline V lookup: CDR1 ENHRY, CDR2 SYGVKD. This CDR3 spans 14 amino acids. V shed 3 bases and J shed 6 bases, with 12 bases lying between them. CDR3 residues: CAISESGSLNEQFF. The CDR3 DNA is TGTGCCATCAGTGAATCGGGCAGTCTCAATGAGCAGTTCTTC.

The chain links TRBV20-1 to TRBJ2-3; D uncertain. V lost 6 bases to trimming and J lost 0 bases, with 13 bases between them. This CDR3 contains 14 residues. CDR1 and CDR2 from the germline V gene are DFQATT and SNEGSKA (reference sequence). The CDR3 region has the DNA TGCAGTGCAGCACCTCCTTTTAGCACAGATACGCAGTATTTT. This codes for CSAAPPFSTDTQYF.

This clonotype has just a few counts. The chain recombines TRBV7-2 with TRBJ2-5, with D possibly TRBD2 on 7 matching bases. With the DNA end fitting TRBJ2-7 better, the J assignment may be wrong. The CDR3 sequence is 15 residues long. Per the germline V gene, CDR1 is SGHTA and CDR2 is FQGNSA. CDR3 sequence: CASSYLAGANYEQYF. Written as DNA, the CDR3 is TGTGCCAGCAGCTATTTGGCGGGGGCGAACTACGAGCAGTACTTC.

V and J are TRBV4-3 and TRBJ2-3; TRBD2 agrees at 8 bases. The CDR3 is 18 residues long. V dropped 2 bases and J dropped 4; count of bases not matched to a gene: 14. The germline V gene encodes CDR1 LGHNA and CDR2 YSLEER. Here the CDR3 DNA reads TGCGCCAGCAGCCAATATAAGCTAGCGGGTACAGCTGCAGATACGCAGTATTTT. It is translated as CASSQYKLAGTAADTQYF.

The genes are TRBV7-9 and TRBJ2-1; 7 nucleotides match TRBD2. The V gene's germline CDR1 is SEHNR and CDR2 FQNEAQ (reference sequence). CDR3 length: 14 amino acids. V trimming: 7 bases; J trimming: 0 bases; junction bases outside the gene matches: 3. The CDR3 sequence: CASTQRDSYNEQFF. The CDR3 DNA reads TGTGCCAGCACCCAGCGGGACTCCTACAATGAGCAGTTCTTC.

The chain combines TRBV29-1 with TRBJ2-7, with D perhaps matching TRBD1 (5 bases). This CDR3 is built from 12 residues. The V and J ends lost 7 bases and 4 bases respectively, with 14 bases between them. From germline, CDR1 is SQVTM and CDR2 ANQGSEA. In DNA form, the CDR3 reads TGCAGCGCGACAACCCAGGGATACGAGCAGTACTTC. Its protein is CSATTQGYEQYF.

This clonotype was detected a few times. This chain links TRBV4-3 with TRBJ1-2, with D possibly TRBD1 on 6 matching bases. Germline CDR1 reads LGHNA; CDR2 reads YSLEER. V was trimmed by 0 bases and J by 6 bases, leaving 17 bases between them. CDR3 length equals 16 residues. The CDR3 region has the DNA TGCGCCAGCAGCCAAGATGTGGGGGGCAGGAAAAATGGCTACACCTTC. As protein: CASSQDVGGRKNGYTF.

This clonotype was seen a single time. The rearrangement uses TRBV7-9 and TRBJ2-1; TRBD1 might be the D (5 bases). Trimming removed 2 bases at V and 3 bases at J, with 8 bases between. This CDR3 spans 14 amino acids. Per germline, CDR1 SEHNR and CDR2 FQNEAQ (reference sequence). CDR3 DNA sequence: TGTGCCAGCAGCTTAAATCAGGGCTACAATGAGCAGTTCTTC. It translates to CASSLNQGYNEQFF.

As regards this clonotype: A read error may produce the germline difference seen at one junction end. The chain employs TRBV5-1 and TRBJ2-1, with 13 bases lining up with TRBD2. CDR1 SGHRS and CDR2 YFSETQ come from the germline V gene. The CDR3 has 19 amino acids. In nucleotides, the CDR3 is TGCGTCAGCAGCTTGGAAGTAGGACTAGCGGGAGTACTGTATTCTGAGCAGTTCTTC. It specifies CVSSLEVGLAGVLYSEQFF.

The chain is built from TRBV24-1 and TRBJ2-1; a weak D match, TRBD1 (5 bases). The V gene's germline CDR1 is KGHDR and CDR2 SFDVKD. Trimming left V 5 bases short and J 0 bases short, with 13 bases between. The CDR3 is 16 residues long. The CDR3: CATSGTGKSSYNEQFF. The CDR3 DNA follows: TGTGCCACCAGTGGAACAGGAAAGAGCTCCTACAATGAGCAGTTCTTC.

The chain uses TRBV7-2 and TRBJ1-2, with D possibly being TRBD1 (5 bases). Germline V CDR1 and CDR2: SGHTA, FQGNSA. V lost 3 bases and J lost 3, with 11 bases in between. The CDR3 extends over 14 amino acids. The CDR3 coding sequence is TGTGCCAGCAGCTTGGGGACGGACTACTATGGCTACACCTTC. Its translation: CASSLGTDYYGYTF.

The chain has TRBV20-1 and TRBJ1-2, with no clear D. CDR3 length: 14 residues. The germline V gene encodes CDR1 DFQATT and CDR2 SNEGSKA (reference sequence). The germline V and J ends were trimmed by 0 bases and 4 bases, with 12 bases remaining between them. The CDR3 sequence is CSARDLSPSYGYTF. The DNA for the CDR3 is TGCAGTGCTAGAGACCTTTCGCCGTCCTATGGCTACACCTTC.

This clonotype was counted only a few times. The chain combines TRBV27 with TRBJ2-5; TRBD2 aligns across 7 bases. The better agreement between TRBJ2-7 and the DNA end casts doubt on the J call. This CDR3 is built from 16 residues. Germline CDR1 is MNHEY and CDR2 is SMNVEV (reference sequence). The CDR3 DNA reads TGTGCCAGCAGCTTCGCGGGGCCTAGCGGCTCCTACGAGCAGTACTTC. Translation: CASSFAGPSGSYEQYF.